What follows describes a single T cell receptor (beta chain). The antigen is undetermined. Once extracted for a subset, genomic DNA was divided evenly among several immunoSEQ plates. Clones were sequenced by immunoSEQ multiplex PCR, and TCRdb holds only the in-frame ones, with some missing. The sample holds 2,500,000 or so clones, roughly 93% seen once. The CDR3 runs to 14 residues. V was shortened by 5 bases and J by 7 bases, with 14 bases between the two germline ends. From germline, CDR1 is LNHDA and CDR2 SQIVND (reference sequence). This specimen comes from a study of shared clonotypes between healthy human individuals. Study-wide background: CD4 naive and memory got three plates each, CD8 naive two, CD8 memory one.

Findings and limits, study-wide: Specimens sampled were limited to blood, with tissue repertoires likely differing.

This TCR came from a man aged 18 to 35 in good health. Some clones in this sample may be carry-over from other donors' samples. V and J are TRBV19 and TRBJ1-4; TRBD1 is a possible D gene (5 bases). The specimen was naive CD4+ T cells from PBMCs. The subset: CD45RA+ positively selected. CDR3 in amino acids: CASSSAGVGEKLFF. CDR3 coding DNA: TGTGCCAGTAGTTCCGCGGGGGTCGGTGAAAAACTGTTTTTT.